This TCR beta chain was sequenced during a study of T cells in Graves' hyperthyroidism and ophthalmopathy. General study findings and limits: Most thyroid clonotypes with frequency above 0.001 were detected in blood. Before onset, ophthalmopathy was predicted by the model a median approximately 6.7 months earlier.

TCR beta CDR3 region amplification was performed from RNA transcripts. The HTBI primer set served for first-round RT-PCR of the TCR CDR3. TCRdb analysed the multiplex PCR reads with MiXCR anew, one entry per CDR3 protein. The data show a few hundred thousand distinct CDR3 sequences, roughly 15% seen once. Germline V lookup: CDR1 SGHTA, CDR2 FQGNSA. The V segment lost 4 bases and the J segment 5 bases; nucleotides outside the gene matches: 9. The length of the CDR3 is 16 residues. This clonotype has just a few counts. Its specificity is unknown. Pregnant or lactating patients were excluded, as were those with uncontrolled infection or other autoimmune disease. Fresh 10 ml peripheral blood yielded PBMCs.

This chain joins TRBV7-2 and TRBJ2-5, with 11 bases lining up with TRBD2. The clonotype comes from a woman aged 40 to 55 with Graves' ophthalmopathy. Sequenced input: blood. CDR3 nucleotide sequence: TGTGCCAGCAGCTATAATAGCGGGGGGGGGCGGGAGACCCAGTACTTC. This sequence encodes CASSYNSGGGRETQYF.